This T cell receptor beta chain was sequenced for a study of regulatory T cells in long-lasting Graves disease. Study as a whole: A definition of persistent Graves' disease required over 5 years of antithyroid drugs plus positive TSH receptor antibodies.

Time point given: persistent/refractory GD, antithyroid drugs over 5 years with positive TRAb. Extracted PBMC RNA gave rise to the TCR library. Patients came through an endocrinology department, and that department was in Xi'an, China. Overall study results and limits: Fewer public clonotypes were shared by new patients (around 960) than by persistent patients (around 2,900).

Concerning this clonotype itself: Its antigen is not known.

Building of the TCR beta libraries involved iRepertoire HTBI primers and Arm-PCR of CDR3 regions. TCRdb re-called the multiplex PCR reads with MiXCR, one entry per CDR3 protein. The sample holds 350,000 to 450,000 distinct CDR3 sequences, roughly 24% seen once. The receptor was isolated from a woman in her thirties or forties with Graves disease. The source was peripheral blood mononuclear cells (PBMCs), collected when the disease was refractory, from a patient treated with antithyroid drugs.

DNA for the CDR3: TGCGCCAGCAGCTTTGATTTCAGTAACACTGAAGCTTTCTTT. It is translated as CASSFDFSNTEAFF. V gene TRBV5-1 combines with J gene TRBJ1-1, with D uncertain. V lost 2 bases and J 2 bases, leaving 10 bases between the germline ends. Germline CDR1 reads SGHRS; CDR2 reads YFSETQ. The CDR3 is made up of 14 amino acids.